Following are 32 T cell receptor beta chains from one sample sequenced in a study of long-term antiretroviral therapy in people with HIV. Survey-level immunoSEQ v3.0 assays were run. Assay: immunoSEQ multiplex PCR; the TCRdb copy retains only in-frame clones and omits some. Here the sample spans around 20,000 clones, around 84% being singletons. The sample here was unsorted PBMCs, taken 0.2 years after starting antiretroviral therapy. Receptors were obtained from a woman aged 30 to 39 with HIV.

This chain uses TRBV5-1 with TRBJ1-1; the match to TRBD1 covers 10 bases. In germline, CDR1 is SGHRS, CDR2 YFSETQ. The CDR3 loop spans 14 amino acids. V lost 0 bases, J lost 4 bases, and 0 bases stayed unmatched. CDR3 region: CASSLGQGATEAFF. The CDR3 coding sequence is TGCGCCAGCAGCTTGGGACAGGGGGCCACTGAAGCTTTCTTT.

The rearrangement joins TRBV5-1 to TRBJ2-7, with 9 bases fitting TRBD1. Unmatched junction bases numbered 9, after V lost 4 bases and J lost 4 bases. CDR1 is SGHRS, CDR2 YFSETQ, per germline. CDR3 size: 15 residues. The CDR3 here is CASSIGTGSWYEQYV. The CDR3 coding sequence is TGCGCCAGCAGCATCGGGACAGGGAGTTGGTACGAGCAGTACGTC.

This clone was seen just once. The V call is TRBV6-4, the J call TRBJ2-3, with 14 positions matching TRBD2. CDR1 is MRHNA and CDR2 is SNTAGT in the germline V gene. The J segment lost 1 base and the V segment lost 4 bases, leaving 1 base of the junction unmatched. The CDR3 is 16 residues long. The CDR3 nucleotides read TGTGCCAGCAGTGCGGGACTAGCGGGGGGCACAGATACGCAGTATTTT. This encodes CASSAGLAGGTDTQYF.

This clone was seen a single time. This chain joins TRBV4-1 and TRBJ2-1, with 7 nucleotides matching TRBD1. Germline V gene data show CDR1 as MGHRA and CDR2 as YSYEKL. The CDR3 loop spans 19 amino acids. V shed 0 bases, J shed 3 bases, and the junction held 14 bases outside the gene matches. CDR3 in amino acids: CASSQDGGRGGPNYNEQFF. The CDR3 DNA is TGCGCCAGCAGCCAAGATGGGGGTCGAGGGGGCCCAAACTACAATGAGCAGTTCTTC.

This clone appeared a few times. This chain links TRBV29-1 with TRBJ2-7; D is perhaps TRBD1 (6 bases). The ends were cut back, 6 bases at V and 1 base at J, with 7 bases in the middle. CDR3 length: 11 amino acids. CDR1 is SQVTM, CDR2 ANQGSEA, per germline. The CDR3 loop reads CSVGQSYEQYF. The CDR3 bases are TGCAGCGTAGGACAGTCCTACGAGCAGTACTTC.

The chain is built from TRBV5-1 and TRBJ2-1, with a possible D match to TRBD1 (5 bases). V was cut by 8 bases and J by 1 base, with 16 bases left in between. This CDR3 is built from 15 residues. Germline V gene sequence: CDR1 SGHRS, CDR2 YFSETQ. The CDR3 loop is CASSLGVGSYNEQFF. The CDR3 DNA sequence: TGCGCCAGTTCATTAGGGGTCGGTTCCTACAATGAGCAGTTCTTC.

A single count supports this clone. The CDR3 nucleotides read TGTGCCAGCAGTTTATCGGGACCGAACACTGAAGCTTTCTTT. It translates to CASSLSGPNTEAFF. The chain has TRBV27 and TRBJ1-1, with D possibly TRBD1 on 5 matching bases. The V gene lost 0 bases and the J gene lost 1 base, with 6 bases spanning the gap. Germline CDR1 is MNHEY and CDR2 is SMNVEV (reference sequence). The CDR3 extends over 14 amino acids.

The chain uses TRBV29-1 and TRBJ1-1; D unresolved. The V and J ends lost 4 bases and 0 bases respectively, with 3 bases between them. CDR1 and CDR2 (germline): SQVTM, ANQGSEA. The CDR3 runs 11 residues. This CDR3 is CSVGMNTEAFF. The CDR3 coding sequence is TGCAGCGTTGGAATGAACACTGAAGCTTTCTTT.

V is TRBV15 and J is TRBJ2-5; TRBD1 matches at 7 bases. Trimming took 2 bases from V and 2 from J; bases not matched to a gene: 8. The CDR3 covers 16 residues. Germline assignment: CDR1 LNHNV and CDR2 YYDKDF (reference sequence). The CDR3 reads CATSRPDKGQQETQYF. The CDR3 coding sequence is TGTGCCACCAGCAGACCCGATAAGGGACAGCAAGAGACCCAGTACTTC. Together with reference TRBV15 and TRBJ2-5, the CDR3 gives the full variable domain: DAMVIQNPRYQVTQFGKPVTLSCSQTLNHNVMYWYQQKSSQAPKLLFHYYDKDFNNEADTPDNFQSRRPNTSFCFLDIRSPGLGDTAMYLCATSRPDKGQQETQYFGPGTRLLVL.

The CDR3 DNA follows: TGTGCCAGCAGCGAAGCCGATCAAGGGAGCTCCTACAATGAGCAGTTCTTC. Translated: CASSEADQGSSYNEQFF. The chain uses TRBV14 and TRBJ2-1, with D perhaps matching TRBD2 (5 bases). CDR3 length: 17 residues. Between the trimmed V and J ends, which lost 5 bases and 0 bases, there was a span of 17 bases. The germline gives CDR1 SGHDN, CDR2 FVKESK.

The rearrangement links TRBV27 to TRBJ2-1; either TRBD1 or TRBD2 may supply D (5 bases each). Trimming left V 2 bases short and J 0 bases short, with 17 bases between. In germline, CDR1 is MNHEY, CDR2 SMNVEV (reference sequence). This CDR3 has 18 residues. The CDR3 coding sequence is TGTGCCAGCAGTTTAACCCCGGGGCCCCACCACTCCTACAATGAGCAGTTCTTC. The encoded protein is CASSLTPGPHHSYNEQFF.

This clone came up a few times. In DNA, the CDR3 is TGTGCCAGCAGTACATTCGGGGCCCCTTTCCTCGACGAGCAGTACTTC. It yields the protein CASSTFGAPFLDEQYF. The chain couples TRBV27 to TRBJ2-7; D could derive from TRBD1 or TRBD2 (5 bases each). Germline V CDR1 and CDR2: MNHEY, SMNVEV (reference sequence). The ends were cut back, 5 bases at V and 5 bases at J, with 22 bases in the middle. This CDR3 is built from 16 residues.

The genes are TRBV12-5 and TRBJ1-3; unclear D gene. Trimming cost V 1 base and J 0 bases, with 7 bases left between them. Germline V gives CDR1 LGHNT, CDR2 FRNRAP. The CDR3 consists of 15 residues. The CDR3 is CASGLGVGSGNTIYF. CDR3 nucleotides: TGTGCTAGTGGTTTGGGGGTCGGCTCTGGAAACACCATATATTTT.

The V call is TRBV9, the J call TRBJ2-5; 10 nucleotides match TRBD1. Germline CDR1 and CDR2: SGDLS and YYNGEE. CDR3 length equals 14 residues. J was trimmed by 5 bases and V by 2 bases; bases with no gene match: 3. The CDR3, as DNA: TGTGCCAGCAGCGTCGACAGGGGGCCGGAGACCCAGTACTTC. Its protein product is CASSVDRGPETQYF.

CDR3 sequence: CASSESRKPQHF. The CDR3 nucleotides are TGTGCCAGCAGTGAATCCAGGAAGCCCCAGCATTTT. The chain is built from TRBV6-1 and TRBJ1-5; D gene ambiguous. The V end lost 2 bases, the J end lost 8 bases, and 7 bases lay between the germline ends. Germline V CDR1 and CDR2: MNHNS, SASEGT. The CDR3 runs to 12 residues.

This rearrangement joins TRBV6-6 to TRBJ2-3; TRBD1 matches 7 bases. The trim removed 6 bases at V and 0 bases at J, leaving 3 bases unmatched. CDR3 size: 14 residues. The V gene's germline CDR1 is MNHNY and CDR2 SVGAGI (reference sequence). The DNA of the CDR3 is TGTGCCAGCAGACGGGACAGTAGCACAGATACGCAGTATTTT. Translated: CASRRDSSTDTQYF.

The chain couples TRBV7-7 to TRBJ1-5; D ambiguous. The CDR3 runs 17 residues. CDR1 is SSHAT and CDR2 is FNYEAQ in the germline V gene (reference sequence). Trimming took off 3 bases at V and 0 bases at J, with 15 bases between the two ends. In nucleotides, the CDR3 is TGTGCCAGCAGCTTTTGCCAGGCCAGATATAGCAATCAGCCCCAGCATTTT. Its translation: CASSFCQARYSNQPQHF.

This clone was seen more than once but under ten times. The CDR3 nucleotides are TGCGCCAGCAGCCAAGCGGGGACAGGGGGGAAGTCACCCCTCCACTTT. Its translation is CASSQAGTGGKSPLHF. The rearrangement links TRBV4-1 to TRBJ1-6; 11 bases match TRBD1. The CDR3 contains 16 residues. J lost 10 bases, V lost 1 base, and 6 bases had no gene match. The germline V gene encodes CDR1 MGHRA and CDR2 YSYEKL.

There are a few counts of this clone. The rearrangement links TRBV6-1 to TRBJ1-3, with D tentatively TRBD1 (6 bases). The CDR3 contains 16 residues. Germline values: CDR1 MNHNS, CDR2 SASEGT. Trimming took 4 bases from V and 2 from J, leaving 15 bases between them. The CDR3 reads CASSVSGEHAGNTIYF. Here the CDR3 DNA reads TGTGCCAGCAGTGTATCAGGGGAACACGCTGGAAACACCATATATTTT.

This chain joins TRBV9 and TRBJ2-3; weak D call: TRBD2 (5 bases). CDR1 is SGDLS and CDR2 is YYNGEE in the germline V gene. CDR3 length equals 13 residues. Trimming removed 0 bases at V and 9 bases at J, with 11 bases between. CDR3 loop: CASSVGEGWTQYF. CDR3 bases: TGTGCCAGCAGCGTAGGAGAGGGTTGGACGCAGTATTTT.

The CDR3 DNA reads as TGTGCCAGCATTCGGGGGGCATGGCGTACAGATACGCAGTATTTT. Translated, it gives CASIRGAWRTDTQYF. V gene TRBV6-1 combines with J gene TRBJ2-3, with D perhaps matching TRBD2 (7 bases). CDR3 length: 15 residues. The V gene lost 7 bases and the J gene lost 3 bases, with 17 bases spanning the gap. CDR1 is MNHNS and CDR2 is SASEGT in the germline V gene.

The rearrangement uses TRBV2 and TRBJ2-5, with a weak D call TRBD1 (5 bases). The V and J ends lost 7 bases and 5 bases respectively, with 17 bases between them. Looked up from germline, CDR1 is SNHLY and CDR2 is FYNNEI. There are 14 residues in the CDR3. Written as DNA, the CDR3 is TGTGCCAGCAAGCTCAGAGAGACAGTTGAGACCCAGTACTTC. Amino acids: CASKLRETVETQYF.

The rearrangement joins TRBV18 to TRBJ1-1; the D is unclear. This CDR3 spans 17 amino acids. Trimming removed 3 bases from V and 2 bases from J, with 19 bases in between. Germline CDR1 KGHSH, CDR2 LQKENI. In nucleotides, the CDR3 is TGTGCCAGCTCACCCTGGTCAGGTGAATCGGATAACACTGAAGCTTTCTTT. Residues: CASSPWSGESDNTEAFF.

This chain joins TRBV19 and TRBJ2-2; D unclear. V was pared by 0 bases and J by 4 bases, with 6 bases between. The CDR3 sequence is 14 residues long. CDR1 and CDR2 from the germline V gene are LNHDA and SQIVND (reference sequence). The CDR3 DNA follows: TGTGCCAGTAGTATAGAAGCAGGCACCGGGGAGCTGTTTTTT. Its protein is CASSIEAGTGELFF.

V gene TRBV10-3 combines with J gene TRBJ1-2; 11 bases fit TRBD1. The CDR3 runs to 13 residues. With V trimmed by 11 bases and J by 6 bases, 8 bases remained unmatched. From germline, CDR1 is ENHRY and CDR2 SYGVKD. CDR3 region: CAAAGTGGNGYTF. In nucleotides, the CDR3 is TGTGCCGCTGCCGGGACAGGGGGAAATGGCTACACCTTC.

The rearrangement links TRBV11-2 to TRBJ2-2; D unclear. The CDR3 runs 14 residues. Deletions cut 1 base from V and 5 bases from J, with 8 bases between. Germline V gives CDR1 SGHAT, CDR2 FQNNGV. CDR3 coding DNA: TGTGCCAGCAGCTTAGGACGGTTAACCGGGGAGCTGTTTTTT. Translation gives CASSLGRLTGELFF.

The V and J genes are TRBV5-4 and TRBJ1-1, with TRBD1 matching 7 bases. CDR3 length: 15 amino acids. Trimming cost V 2 bases and J 0 bases; bases outside gene matches: 4. Germline CDR1 is SGHNT and CDR2 is YYREEE (reference sequence). This CDR3 is CASSFPGQLNTEAFF. The CDR3 DNA reads as TGTGCCAGCAGCTTTCCGGGACAGCTGAACACTGAAGCTTTCTTT.

The gene calls are TRBV5-8 and TRBJ2-1; 8 nucleotides match TRBD2. The CDR3 sequence is 14 residues long. Trimming at V came to 4 bases and at J to 4 bases, leaving 4 bases not matched to a gene. CDR1 SGHTS and CDR2 YDEGEE come from the germline V gene. The CDR3 nucleotides read TGTGCCAGCAGCGTAGCGGGGCATTACAATGAGCAGTTCTTC. The encoded protein is CASSVAGHYNEQFF.

This clone was recorded only once. DNA for the CDR3: TGTGCCTGGAGCGGGGACAGGGGCTACGAGCAGTACGTC. Residues: CAWSGDRGYEQYV. The chain links TRBV30 to TRBJ2-7; 10 bases line up with TRBD1. The CDR3 length is 13 residues. Losses at the gene ends were 3 bases for V and 3 bases for J; bases not matched to a gene: 2. Per the germline V gene, CDR1 is GTSNPN and CDR2 is SVGIG (reference sequence).

The chain combines TRBV6-1 with TRBJ1-2; D is ambiguous. Germline V gene lookup returns CDR1 MNHNS and CDR2 SASEGT. This CDR3 is 13 amino acids long. Trimming stripped 7 bases from V and 7 bases from J, with 16 bases between. This CDR3 is CASMPVGSGGYTF. CDR3 DNA sequence: TGTGCCAGCATGCCTGTCGGATCCGGTGGCTACACCTTC.

The chain carries TRBV7-9 and TRBJ1-3; D is possibly TRBD1 (5 bases). CDR3 size: 15 residues. Trimming removed 4 bases at V and 2 bases at J, with 12 bases between. Germline CDR1 is SEHNR and CDR2 is FQNEAQ (reference sequence). The CDR3, as DNA: TGTGCCAGCAGCTCCCCGTGGGGGACTGGAAACACCATATATTTT. Its translation: CASSSPWGTGNTIYF.

The chain recombines TRBV27 with TRBJ2-5; possibly TRBD2 for D (7 bases). This CDR3 contains 14 residues. Trimming cost V 6 bases and J 2 bases, with 13 bases left between them. Germline CDR1 is MNHEY and CDR2 is SMNVEV (reference sequence). CDR3 sequence: CASSEGGAQETQYF. CDR3 in DNA: TGTGCCAGCAGCGAAGGGGGGGCTCAAGAGACCCAGTACTTC.